This T cell receptor (beta chain) was found in a study of T cell changes during pregnancy in multiple sclerosis. Germline values: CDR1 DFQATT, CDR2 SNEGSKA (reference sequence). The CDR3 extends over 11 amino acids. J lost 7 bases, V lost 6 bases, and 5 bases had no gene match. Data came from immunoSEQ multiplex PCR; TCRdb stores just in-frame clones and leaves some out. This sample has more than 35,000 clones, with more than 70% found just once. The sample consisted of CD4+ T cells from peripheral blood mononuclear cells, taken in the first trimester of pregnancy. This chain joins TRBV20-1 and TRBJ1-2, with TRBD1 identical over 7 bases. The sequence derives from a female donor with multiple sclerosis, enrolled in a pregnancy study. The CDR3 DNA is TGCAGTGCCAGACAGGGTGTTGGCTACACCTTC. Amino acids: CSARQGVGYTF.